A single sample is the source of the 17 T cell receptor beta chains below, sequenced in a study of T cells after posttransplantation cyclophosphamide. Sequenced by immunoSEQ multiplex PCR; TCRdb stores in-frame clones only, minus some. This table holds about 30,000 clones, more than 85% found once. The naive gate required viable CD3+CD4+ or CD3+CD8+ cells with CCR7+CD45RA+CD45RO-CD95-CD27+CD28+ phenotype. The source material was naive CD4+ T cells sorted from blood. These TCRs come from a man aged 25-40 years in good health and a related stem cell transplant donor.

This chain links TRBV2 with TRBJ1-1; D is possibly TRBD1 (5 bases). The CDR3 sequence is 17 residues long. With 0 bases removed from V and 5 bases from J, the gap between germline ends came to 19 bases. The germline gives CDR1 SNHLY, CDR2 FYNNEI. The chain's CDR3 is CASSEAARLGRGTEAFF. CDR3 nucleotides: TGTGCCAGCAGTGAAGCCGCCAGGTTGGGCCGGGGGACTGAAGCTTTCTTT.

This clone appeared once. The rearrangement links TRBV5-1 to TRBJ2-1, with 8 bases lining up with TRBD2. Trimming at V came to 2 bases and at J to 7 bases, leaving 8 bases not matched to a gene. The CDR3 is 15 amino acids. In germline, CDR1 is SGHRS, CDR2 YFSETQ. The CDR3 nucleotides read TGCGCCAGCAGCTTACCGGGACTAGGAAGGAATGAGCAGTTCTTC. Its translation is CASSLPGLGRNEQFF.

The chain links TRBV5-1 to TRBJ2-7; D possibly corresponds to TRBD1 (8 bases). The germline CDR1 and CDR2 sequences are SGHRS and YFSETQ. Trimming removed 1 base at V and 0 bases at J, with 11 bases between. This CDR3 is built from 15 residues. The CDR3: CASSLNRGGSYEQYF. CDR3 in DNA: TGCGCCAGCAGCTTGAACAGGGGGGGCTCCTACGAGCAGTACTTC.

The genes are TRBV6-6 and TRBJ2-7, with TRBD1 matching 7 bases. The CDR3 contains 14 residues. CDR1 and CDR2 (germline): MNHNY, SVGAGI (reference sequence). The junction had 9 bases not matched to a gene; V was cut back by 5 bases and J by 5 bases. The CDR3 nucleotides read TGTGCCAGCAGTGAGTACAGGGGAAGTGACGAGCAGTACTTC. The encoded protein is CASSEYRGSDEQYF.

This chain connects TRBV5-1 to TRBJ2-1; no clear D. The CDR3 contains 15 residues. Trimming took 0 bases from V and 0 from J, leaving 7 bases between them. Per the germline V gene, CDR1 is SGHRS and CDR2 is YFSETQ. The CDR3 here is CASSLARSSYNEQFF. The CDR3 coding sequence is TGCGCCAGCAGCTTGGCCCGGAGCTCCTACAATGAGCAGTTCTTC.

The chain has TRBV4-3 and TRBJ2-1; TRBD1 is a possible D gene (6 bases). The CDR3 consists of 16 residues. Trimming stripped 0 bases from V and 3 bases from J, with 12 bases between. Germline loops: CDR1 LGHNA, CDR2 YSLEER. The DNA of the CDR3 is TGCGCCAGCAGCCAAGATAGCGTACAGGGCTACAATGAGCAGTTCTTC. This encodes CASSQDSVQGYNEQFF.

The chain is built from TRBV19 and TRBJ1-3; 12 bases agree with TRBD1. This CDR3 is built from 16 residues. Trimming at V came to 3 bases and at J to 4 bases, leaving 4 bases not matched to a gene. The germline V gene encodes CDR1 LNHDA and CDR2 SQIVND (reference sequence). The CDR3 nucleotides read TGTGCCAGTAGTATGGGACAGGGGGCATCAGGAAACACCATATATTTT. Translating gives CASSMGQGASGNTIYF.

The chain employs TRBV6-5 and TRBJ1-2, with unresolved D. This CDR3 comprises 15 residues. CDR1 MNHEY and CDR2 SVGAGI come from the germline V gene. The V gene lost 5 bases and the J gene lost 1 base, with 14 bases spanning the gap. This CDR3 reads CASSRPGYSNYGYTF. CDR3 in DNA: TGTGCCAGCAGTCGCCCCGGCTACAGTAACTATGGCTACACCTTC.

Concerning this clone: The limits of the CDR3 on the DNA are not certain, so only TCRdb's listed CDR3 is given. This chain joins TRBV10-2 and TRBJ1-2; the table calls TRBD1, which could not be checked here. Germline V gives CDR1 WSHSY, CDR2 SAAADI. Inclusive of both ends, the CDR3 amounts to 15 amino acids. CDR3 loop: CASNGRGDFGDGYTF.

The chain employs TRBV15 and TRBJ2-1, with 8 positions matching TRBD2. Trimming took 0 bases from V and 4 from J; bases not matched to a gene: 8. Germline V gene lookup returns CDR1 LNHNV and CDR2 YYDKDF (reference sequence). The CDR3 sequence is 17 residues long. CDR3 amino acids: CATSRDPAGGSYNEQFF. DNA of the CDR3: TGTGCCACCAGCAGAGATCCGGCGGGGGGCTCTTACAATGAGCAGTTCTTC.

CDR3 in amino acids: CASSGGTSSNSPLHF. CDR3 DNA: TGTGCCAGCAGCGGGGGGACATCTTCTAATTCACCCCTCCACTTT. The chain uses TRBV9 and TRBJ1-6, with D tentatively TRBD1 (6 bases). CDR3 length equals 15 residues. V was trimmed by 3 bases and J by 6 bases, leaving 13 bases between them. Looked up from germline, CDR1 is SGDLS and CDR2 is YYNGEE.

This clone was seen more than once but under ten times. V is TRBV2 and J is TRBJ1-1; D is possibly TRBD1 (6 bases). Per the germline V gene, CDR1 is SNHLY and CDR2 is FYNNEI. V was cut by 3 bases and J by 1 base, with 6 bases left in between. The CDR3 loop spans 13 amino acids. This chain's CDR3 is CASSDRGNTEAFF. The DNA for the CDR3 is TGTGCCAGCAGTGACAGGGGGAACACTGAAGCTTTCTTT.

The chain joins TRBV30 to TRBJ1-1; TRBD1 aligns across 10 bases. Unmatched junction bases numbered 4, after V lost 4 bases and J lost 5 bases. The CDR3 is made up of 13 amino acids. The germline CDR1 and CDR2 sequences are GTSNPN and SVGIG (reference sequence). The DNA for the CDR3 is TGTGCCTGGAAGGGGACAGGGGATACTGAAGCTTTCTTT. This codes for CAWKGTGDTEAFF. Full variable domain (rest looked up from reference TRBV30 and TRBJ1-1): SQTIHQWPATLVQPVGSPLSLECTVEGTSNPNLYWYRQAAGRGLQLLFYSVGIGQISSEVPQNLSASRPQDRQFILSSKKLLLSDSGFYLCAWKGTGDTEAFFGQGTRLTVV.

The chain couples TRBV11-2 to TRBJ1-6; D is perhaps TRBD1 (5 bases). V lost 1 base and J 10 bases, leaving 26 bases between the germline ends. Germline values: CDR1 SGHAT, CDR2 FQNNGV. The CDR3 is 19 amino acids. The CDR3 protein is CASSLVTMRQGGRGSPLHF. The CDR3 DNA is TGTGCCAGCAGCTTAGTAACTATGCGGCAGGGAGGTCGTGGATCACCCCTCCACTTT.

This sequence joins TRBV11-2 and TRBJ2-5; 12 bases fit TRBD2. CDR1 and CDR2 (germline): SGHAT, FQNNGV. V was clipped by 2 bases and J by 4 bases; unmatched bases: 11. The length of the CDR3 is 18 residues. CDR3 in amino acids: CASSLRTSGEARRETQYF. CDR3 sequence (DNA): TGTGCCAGCAGCTTAAGGACTAGCGGGGAGGCCAGACGAGAGACCCAGTACTTC.

This sequence joins TRBV19 and TRBJ1-2; 9 bases fit TRBD1. This CDR3 is built from 15 residues. The trim removed 6 bases at V and 4 bases at J, leaving 9 bases unmatched. Germline-derived CDR1 and CDR2 are LNHDA and SQIVND (reference sequence). CDR3 loop: CASRRGTGLPYGYTF. DNA for the CDR3: TGTGCCAGTAGGCGTGGGACAGGGCTTCCCTATGGCTACACCTTC.

The rearrangement joins TRBV11-3 to TRBJ2-1; D might be TRBD1 (6 bases). CDR1 and CDR2 (germline): SGHNT, YENEEA. V was trimmed by 1 base and J by 5 bases, leaving 9 bases between them. The CDR3 has 14 amino acids. The CDR3 loop reads CASSLGTADNEQFF. The CDR3 bases are TGTGCCAGCAGCTTAGGGACAGCAGACAATGAGCAGTTCTTC. Full variable domain (remainder filled in from reference TRBV11-3 and TRBJ2-1): EAGVVQSPRYKIIEKKQPVAFWCNPISGHNTLYWYLQNLGQGPELLIRYENEEAVDDSQLPKDRFSAERLKGVDSTLKIQPAELGDSAVYLCASSLGTADNEQFFGPGTRLTVL.